A single sample is the source of the 2 T cell receptor beta chains below, sequenced in a study of blood T cell repertoires in COVID-19. The data were produced by immunoSEQ multiplex PCR, yet TCRdb's version contains in-frame clones alone and is incomplete. The sample lists tens of thousands of clones; about 90% were seen once. Sequencing was done on a sample of peripheral blood. The source of these receptors is a human donor in a cohort sampled during active COVID-19.

The V call is TRBV11-3, the J call TRBJ2-1, with D perhaps TRBD2 (5 bases). This CDR3 contains 16 residues. CDR1 is SGHNT and CDR2 is YENEEA in the germline V gene. The germline V and J ends were trimmed by 4 bases and 5 bases, with 18 bases remaining between them. CDR3 sequence: CASSSSWTPSNNEQFF. CDR3 DNA: TGTGCCAGCAGCTCTAGCTGGACCCCCTCTAACAATGAGCAGTTCTTC.

The CDR3: CATRSFSNQPQHF. DNA for the CDR3: TGTGCCACCCGGTCTTTTAGCAATCAGCCCCAGCATTTT. The chain uses TRBV27 and TRBJ1-5, with unresolved D. Germline V gene data show CDR1 as MNHEY and CDR2 as SMNVEV (reference sequence). The CDR3 consists of 13 residues. Trimming took 10 bases from V and 0 from J, leaving 10 bases between them.